The 4 T cell receptor beta chains in this list originate from one sample, sequenced in a study of long-term antiretroviral therapy in people with HIV. Samples were assayed with immunoSEQ v3.0 at survey level. Sequencing was performed with immunoSEQ multiplex PCR; in TCRdb, only in-frame clones are kept and a portion is missing. Here the sample spans about 22,000 clones, approximately 86% being singletons. This material consisted of unsorted PBMCs, taken 1.6 years after starting antiretroviral therapy. These receptors were taken from a man in his forties or fifties with HIV.

The CDR3 sequence is CASSVIGVRYEQYF. The CDR3 region has the DNA TGTGCCAGCAGCGTTATAGGGGTTCGGTACGAGCAGTACTTC. The chain is built from TRBV11-3 and TRBJ2-7; weak D call: TRBD1 (5 bases). V lost 5 bases to trimming and J lost 4 bases, with 15 bases between them. This CDR3 is 14 amino acids long. Looked up from germline, CDR1 is SGHNT and CDR2 is YENEEA.

The chain employs TRBV30 and TRBJ1-3; no definite D call. The CDR3 sequence is 14 residues long. The V end lost 1 base, the J end lost 0 bases, and 7 bases lay between the germline ends. Germline V gives CDR1 GTSNPN, CDR2 SVGIG (reference sequence). CDR3 sequence (DNA): TGTGCCTGGAGTGCAGGTTACTCTGGAAACACCATATATTTT. It yields the protein CAWSAGYSGNTIYF.

This chain links TRBV29-1 with TRBJ1-5; D unresolved. The CDR3 extends over 12 amino acids. Deletions cut 4 bases from V and 7 bases from J, with 11 bases between. Per germline, CDR1 SQVTM and CDR2 ANQGSEA. CDR3 region: CSVALAGQPQHF. CDR3 sequence (DNA): TGCAGCGTTGCACTAGCGGGACAGCCCCAGCATTTT.

The rearrangement joins TRBV5-8 to TRBJ1-1, with 8 positions matching TRBD1. The CDR3 has 17 amino acids. Germline values: CDR1 SGHTS, CDR2 YDEGEE. The V and J ends lost 3 bases and 1 base, in that order; junction bases with no gene match: 11. The CDR3 reads CASSSGDRLPWNTEAFF. In DNA form, the CDR3 reads TGTGCCAGCAGCTCCGGGGACAGGCTCCCCTGGAACACTGAAGCTTTCTTT.